This T cell receptor (beta chain) was sequenced for a study of pediatric ulcerative colitis. Study-wide findings and caveats: Repertoires came from total lymphocyte DNA, so rare subsets like regulatory T cells may be missed. Ulcerative colitis patients shared more blood-rectal clones than controls.

The V gene lost 1 base and the J gene lost 4 bases, with 11 bases spanning the gap. The CDR3 has 14 amino acids. The germline CDR1 and CDR2 sequences are SGDLS and YYNGEE. This clone was recorded only once. Its antigen is unidentified. Profiled with immunoSEQ multiplex PCR; TCRdb holds only in-frame clones, not every one. The table includes approximately 6,300 clones, roughly nine tenths detected once. The clonotype was recovered from a girl between 10 and 17 years old who was a control in a study of pediatric ulcerative colitis. Sequencing was carried out using blood. The rearrangement links TRBV9 to TRBJ2-5, with D unresolved. CDR3 loop: CASSVSTSGETQYF. The DNA of the CDR3 is TGTGCCAGCAGCGTATCAACAAGTGGAGAGACCCAGTACTTC. Looking up the rest from reference TRBV9 and TRBJ2-5 gives the full variable domain: DSGVTQTPKHLITATGQRVTLRCSPRSGDLSVYWYQQSLDQGLQFLIQYYNGEERAKGNILERFSAQQFPDLHSELNLSSLELGDSALYFCASSVSTSGETQYFGPGTRLLVL.